This entry is about one TCR beta chain. The record originates from a study of response to subunit inactivated influenza vaccine. After removal of 6 bases from V and 8 bases from J, the junction contained 14 bases not matched to a gene. Per the germline V gene, CDR1 is DFQATT and CDR2 is SNEGSKA (reference sequence). The CDR3 spans 14 residues. TCRdb independently ran MiXCR on the RT-PCR reads; one entry per CDR3 protein. The profile shows about 310,000 distinct CDR3 sequences, 20% to 25% of them singletons. This receptor was identified in a man between 50 and 70 years old who received an inactivated influenza vaccine. The sequencing used PBMCs from blood, collected around 22 months after vaccination. The chain is built from TRBV20-1 and TRBJ2-5; TRBD2 matches at 8 bases. CDR3 in amino acids: CSALEREYRETQYF. CDR3 in DNA: TGCAGTGCGCTGGAGCGGGAGTACAGGGAAACCCAGTACTTC.